The next 30 T cell receptor beta chains were all read from a single sample in a study of cytomegalovirus exposure and HLA in healthy donors. PCR amplification relied on 60 Vbeta primers (plus 13 Jbeta primers). The assay was immunoSEQ multiplex PCR, and TCRdb's table has in-frame clones only and misses some. Here the sample spans roughly 100,000 clones, around 74% being singletons. Sequencing input: PBMCs. The receptors here all came from a man aged 35-49 years in good health and CMV-seronegative.

There are a few counts of this clone. The rearrangement joins TRBV7-3 to TRBJ2-3; tentatively, D is TRBD2 (5 bases). The germline gives CDR1 SGHTA, CDR2 FQGTGA. This CDR3 comprises 16 residues. Trimming removed 0 bases from V and 4 bases from J, with 14 bases in between. Here the CDR3 reads CASSLTKLEGADTQYF. The CDR3 bases are TGTGCCAGCAGCTTAACGAAGCTAGAGGGCGCAGATACGCAGTATTTT.

This clone has just a few counts. The chain links TRBV4-3 to TRBJ2-7; the D is unclear. This CDR3 contains 14 residues. The V end lost 1 base, the J end lost 2 bases, and 9 bases lay between the germline ends. Germline CDR1 reads LGHNA; CDR2 reads YSLEER. CDR3: CASSQASGTYEQYF. In DNA, the CDR3 is TGCGCCAGCAGCCAAGCCTCGGGTACCTACGAGCAGTACTTC.

This sequence joins TRBV15 and TRBJ2-5, with unresolved D. The assigned J gene may be wrong: the sequence end matches TRBJ2-7 better. The CDR3 contains 15 residues. Germline assignment: CDR1 LNHNV and CDR2 YYDKDF (reference sequence). CDR3 nucleotides: TGTGCCACCAGCAGAGATCCGCAGGTGACCTACGAGCAGTACTTC. The encoded protein is CATSRDPQVTYEQYF.

V is TRBV7-2 and J is TRBJ1-2, with 8 bases matching TRBD1. The germline V gene has CDR1 SGHTA and CDR2 FQGNSA. V lost 4 bases, J lost 4 bases, and 8 bases stayed unmatched. The CDR3 contains 15 residues. Written as DNA, the CDR3 is TGTGCCAGCAGCTCATCAGGGGGCGCGGTCTATGGCTACACCTTC. Its protein is CASSSSGGAVYGYTF.

The V gene is TRBV6-4, the J gene TRBJ2-3; tentative D call: TRBD2 (7 bases). Germline V gene lookup returns CDR1 MRHNA and CDR2 SNTAGT. The CDR3 covers 15 residues. The ends were cut back, 6 bases at V and 0 bases at J, with 13 bases in the middle. CDR3 loop: CASSPGGASTDTQYF. In DNA, the CDR3 is TGTGCCAGCAGCCCTGGGGGGGCAAGCACAGATACGCAGTATTTT.

This clone has only a few counts. The CDR3 DNA reads as TGTGCCAGCTCACCACCTGCACGGACCGGGGAGCTGTTTTTT. This sequence encodes CASSPPARTGELFF. This chain links TRBV18 with TRBJ2-2; D unresolved. Germline V gene lookup returns CDR1 KGHSH and CDR2 LQKENI. The CDR3 has 14 amino acids. Trimming took 0 bases from V and 5 from J, leaving 7 bases between them.

Worth noting for this clone: The sample contains more than one DNA sequence encoding this CDR3. The chain joins TRBV7-8 to TRBJ1-6, with TRBD1 matching over 7 bases. Unmatched junction bases numbered 9, after V lost 3 bases and J lost 4 bases. The CDR3 covers 17 residues. Germline loops: CDR1 SGHVS, CDR2 FQNEAQ. The CDR3 here is CASSFGRDSGYNSPLHF. DNA of the CDR3: TGTGCCAGCAGCTTCGGCCGGGACAGCGGATATAATTCACCCCTCCACTTT. The whole variable domain, filled in from reference TRBV7-8 and TRBJ1-6, reads GAGVSQSPRYKVAKRGQDVALRCDPISGHVSLFWYQQALGQGPEFLTYFQNEAQLDKSGLPSDRFFAERPEGSVSTLKIQRTQQEDSAVYLCASSFGRDSGYNSPLHFGNGTRLTVT.

The CDR3 DNA follows: TGTGCCAGCAGCCACAGGACTACCTACGAGCAGTACTTC. It specifies CASSHRTTYEQYF. This chain joins TRBV7-9 and TRBJ2-7, with a weak D call TRBD2 (6 bases). V lost 5 bases and J lost 2, with 10 bases in between. Germline V gene data show CDR1 as SEHNR and CDR2 as FQNEAQ (reference sequence). This CDR3 comprises 13 residues.

This chain links TRBV27 with TRBJ2-1, with D possibly TRBD2 on 6 matching bases. Trimming removed 2 bases at V and 5 bases at J, with 10 bases between. From germline, CDR1 is MNHEY and CDR2 SMNVEV (reference sequence). This CDR3 comprises 14 residues. The CDR3 loop is CASSLRDFDNEQFF. The CDR3 DNA follows: TGTGCCAGCAGTTTAAGGGACTTCGACAATGAGCAGTTCTTC.

This chain connects TRBV19 to TRBJ2-5; TRBD1 matches 8 bases. Germline V gene lookup returns CDR1 LNHDA and CDR2 SQIVND (reference sequence). The V gene end was trimmed by 7 bases and the J gene end by 2 bases; junction bases not matched to a gene: 9. This CDR3 has 15 amino acids. The CDR3 here is CASTPGTGVQETQYF. The DNA of the CDR3 is TGTGCCAGTACCCCCGGGACAGGCGTTCAAGAGACCCAGTACTTC.

This chain connects TRBV2 to TRBJ1-1; tentatively, D is TRBD1 (6 bases). Germline CDR1 is SNHLY and CDR2 is FYNNEI. The CDR3 runs 16 residues. V was shortened by 2 bases and J by 0 bases, with 13 bases between the two germline ends. The CDR3 DNA reads TGTGCCAGCAGTGAAAGTTGGGGGCAGATGAACACTGAAGCTTTCTTT. It specifies CASSESWGQMNTEAFF.

The V call is TRBV13, the J call TRBJ2-1, with 13 bases aligning to TRBD2. V trimming: 10 bases; J trimming: 12 bases; junction bases outside the gene matches: 6. Germline-derived CDR1 and CDR2 are PRHDT and FYEKMQ (reference sequence). The CDR3 length is 12 residues. This chain's CDR3 is CATGLAGVGQFF. Written as DNA, the CDR3 is TGTGCCACCGGACTAGCGGGGGTGGGGCAGTTCTTC.

The chain is built from TRBV4-1 and TRBJ2-1, with a possible D match to TRBD2 (7 bases). Germline-derived CDR1 and CDR2 are MGHRA and YSYEKL. Trimming shortened V by 3 bases and J by 1 base, and 16 bases separated the two germline ends. The CDR3 contains 17 residues. DNA for the CDR3: TGCGCCAGCAGCCAGGATGAACAGGGAGGGTCCTACAATGAGCAGTTCTTC. Protein: CASSQDEQGGSYNEQFF.

This chain connects TRBV4-2 to TRBJ2-2; 9 nucleotides match TRBD2. Germline CDR1 and CDR2: LGHNA and YNFKEQ. V was clipped by 0 bases and J by 7 bases; unmatched bases: 12. CDR3 length: 18 amino acids. CDR3 bases: TGTGCCAGCAGCCAAGATTTGGTAAGAGCGGGAGGACTCGGGGAGCTGTTTTTT. Translated: CASSQDLVRAGGLGELFF.

This clone was detected only once. The chain has TRBV27 and TRBJ2-1; D call uncertain. The V end lost 6 bases, the J end lost 8 bases, and 17 bases lay between the germline ends. Germline loops: CDR1 MNHEY, CDR2 SMNVEV (reference sequence). The CDR3 consists of 14 residues. Written as DNA, the CDR3 is TGTGCCAGCAGACCTGGGTGGGCCCTTGATGAGCAGTTCTTC. Its translation is CASRPGWALDEQFF.

This clone came up once. The chain uses TRBV28 and TRBJ1-2; 9 nucleotides agree with TRBD1. Unmatched junction bases numbered 13, after V lost 5 bases and J lost 3 bases. The CDR3 has 17 amino acids. The germline V gene encodes CDR1 MDHEN and CDR2 SYDVKM. CDR3 in amino acids: CASSPYTGQGRHYGYTF. The DNA of the CDR3 is TGTGCCAGCAGTCCGTACACAGGACAGGGGCGTCACTATGGCTACACCTTC.

V is TRBV11-2 and J is TRBJ1-1, with D tentatively TRBD1 (5 bases). CDR3 length: 13 amino acids. V was clipped by 5 bases and J by 4 bases, with 11 bases between them. CDR1 is SGHAT and CDR2 is FQNNGV in the germline V gene. In DNA form, the CDR3 reads TGTGCCAGCAGCGTACGGGGGGGCACTGAAGCTTTCTTT. This encodes CASSVRGGTEAFF.

This clone is a singleton in its sample. The chain couples TRBV5-6 to TRBJ2-5; 7 nucleotides match TRBD2. V lost 2 bases to trimming and J lost 5 bases; unmatched junction nucleotides: 6. Germline CDR1 reads SGHDT; CDR2 reads YYEEEE. The CDR3 spans 14 residues. The CDR3 nucleotides read TGTGCCAGCAGCTTTGGCGGGAGCCGGGAGACCCAGTACTTC. Translated: CASSFGGSRETQYF.

The rearrangement joins TRBV6-5 to TRBJ1-5, with 7 bases matching TRBD1. Trimming at V came to 2 bases and at J to 11 bases, leaving 6 bases not matched to a gene. CDR1 is MNHEY and CDR2 is SVGAGI in the germline V gene. The length of the CDR3 is 13 residues. This CDR3 reads CASSYDRVKAQHF. Here the CDR3 DNA reads TGTGCCAGCAGTTACGACAGGGTTAAAGCCCAGCATTTT.

The chain carries TRBV10-1 and TRBJ1-5, with unresolved D. The length of the CDR3 is 15 residues. Between the trimmed V and J ends, which lost 8 bases and 2 bases, there was a span of 16 bases. CDR1 WNHNN and CDR2 SYGVQD come from the germline V gene (reference sequence). CDR3 nucleotide sequence: TGCGCCAGCGGCCCCGGTGAGGGAGGCAATCAGCCCCAGCATTTT. Translating it yields CASGPGEGGNQPQHF.

The rearrangement uses TRBV5-1 and TRBJ1-4; TRBD1 matches at 9 bases. From germline, CDR1 is SGHRS and CDR2 YFSETQ. The CDR3 is 15 amino acids. V lost 4 bases, J lost 8 bases, and 9 bases stayed unmatched. The CDR3 DNA reads as TGCGCCAGCAGCCTGACCCCGGGACAGGGAGAAAAACTGTTTTTT. As protein: CASSLTPGQGEKLFF.

This chain links TRBV9 with TRBJ1-6; no clear D gene. CDR3 length: 15 amino acids. Trimming left V 0 bases short and J 5 bases short, with 9 bases between. Germline CDR1 SGDLS, CDR2 YYNGEE. The CDR3 loop reads CASSVGGRDNSPLHF. The CDR3 DNA sequence: TGTGCCAGCAGCGTAGGAGGCAGAGATAATTCACCCCTCCACTTT. Full variable domain (missing parts from reference TRBV9 and TRBJ1-6): DSGVTQTPKHLITATGQRVTLRCSPRSGDLSVYWYQQSLDQGLQFLIQYYNGEERAKGNILERFSAQQFPDLHSELNLSSLELGDSALYFCASSVGGRDNSPLHFGNGTRLTVT.

This clone was seen many times. The chain carries TRBV7-8 and TRBJ1-1, with D possibly being TRBD1 (6 bases). V shed 3 bases and J shed 8 bases, with 13 bases lying between them. CDR1 and CDR2 (germline): SGHVS, FQNEAQ. CDR3 length: 13 residues. The CDR3 region has the DNA TGTGCCAGCAGCTTGGATGGGGGGGGCGAAGCTTTCTTT. Encoded protein: CASSLDGGGEAFF.

The rearrangement links TRBV5-1 to TRBJ2-7; 7 bases map to TRBD1. Germline V gene sequence: CDR1 SGHRS, CDR2 YFSETQ. Trimming at V came to 6 bases and at J to 5 bases, leaving 11 bases not matched to a gene. The CDR3 consists of 14 residues. The chain's CDR3 is CASKRGQELNEQYF. CDR3 nucleotide sequence: TGCGCCAGCAAGAGGGGGCAAGAGCTAAACGAGCAGTACTTC.

The chain links TRBV2 to TRBJ1-3, with 9 bases identical to TRBD1. Germline V lookup: CDR1 SNHLY, CDR2 FYNNEI. V gave up 6 bases and J gave up 1 base; unmatched junction bases: 1. The CDR3 sequence is 14 residues long. The CDR3: CASSDRGSGNTIYF. The CDR3 nucleotides are TGTGCCAGCAGCGACAGGGGGTCTGGAAACACCATATATTTT.

The gene calls are TRBV27 and TRBJ1-6; D is possibly TRBD1 (5 bases). The V end was cut by 2 bases, the J end by 0 bases, with 8 bases between. The CDR3 is 16 amino acids. CDR1 is MNHEY and CDR2 is SMNVEV in the germline V gene (reference sequence). CDR3 sequence (DNA): TGTGCCAGCAGTTTAGACAGTCGCTCCTATAATTCACCCCTCCACTTT. It encodes CASSLDSRSYNSPLHF.

The chain employs TRBV4-3 and TRBJ1-4; tentative D call: TRBD1 (5 bases). CDR3 length: 15 amino acids. In germline, CDR1 is LGHNA, CDR2 YSLEER. The V and J ends lost 3 bases and 5 bases respectively, with 13 bases between them. The chain's CDR3 is CASSHTDTLNEKLFF. Here the CDR3 DNA reads TGCGCCAGCAGCCACACGGACACCCTAAATGAAAAACTGTTTTTT.

The chain uses TRBV25-1 and TRBJ2-2; TRBD2 aligns across 8 bases. Trimming took 7 bases from V and 1 from J; bases not matched to a gene: 2. This CDR3 is built from 14 residues. Germline CDR1 and CDR2: MGHDK and SYGVNS. This CDR3 is CASTAGGNTGELFF. Written as DNA, the CDR3 is TGTGCCAGCACCGCGGGGGGGAACACCGGGGAGCTGTTTTTT.

This chain connects TRBV7-9 to TRBJ1-1; possibly TRBD1 for D (6 bases). Trimming left V 5 bases short and J 5 bases short, with 15 bases between. Germline CDR1 reads SEHNR; CDR2 reads FQNEAQ (reference sequence). The CDR3 sequence is 14 residues long. This CDR3 reads CASSQPRGGTEAFF. CDR3 coding DNA: TGTGCCAGCAGCCAACCAAGGGGGGGGACTGAAGCTTTCTTT.

This clone was recorded only once. This chain joins TRBV9 and TRBJ1-1; TRBD1 is a possible D gene (5 bases). Germline values: CDR1 SGDLS, CDR2 YYNGEE. The V end lost 3 bases, the J end lost 0 bases, and 15 bases lay between the germline ends. This CDR3 spans 16 amino acids. The CDR3 DNA reads TGTGCCAGCAGCGCACGCCCAGGGCCCATGAACACTGAAGCTTTCTTT. Its protein product is CASSARPGPMNTEAFF.